This T cell receptor beta chain was recorded in a study of somatic mutations in cytotoxic T cells in rheumatoid arthritis (TCRdb year 2017). With respect to the entire study: Right after diagnosis and prior to the start of any treatment, approximately 30 ml EDTA of peripheral blood was drawn from patients. A FACSAria II or Sony SH800 was used to flow-sort some V beta antibody-stained T-cell populations at nearly 100% purity, and TCRB sequencing was also done on sorted V beta1+ cells. TCRB deep sequencing covered over 55 patients with rheumatoid arthritis along with 20 healthy controls. Whether expanded CD8+ T-cell clones in untreated, newly diagnosed rheumatoid arthritis carry somatic mutations was the study question, and clonality was characterized with TCRB deep sequencing. Patients and controls did not essentially differ in median age, which was nearly identical between the groups. Results the study describes overall, beyond this receptor: It was unknown which antigens the expanded CD8+ clones targeted, and their absence from virus-specific databases did not exclude viral specificity. Rheumatoid arthritis patients and age-matched healthy controls did not significantly differ in CD8+ T-cell clonality. In 8 out of 65 patients, more than 20% of CD8+ cells belonged to the largest CD8+ clone, while several identical CD8+ TCRB sequences were shared between blood and synovial fluid. Healthy controls showed no age-related increase in CD8+ clonality, whereas patients did (Spearman r ~ 0.49). The finding that TRBV07 was slightly underrepresented in patients was left unadjusted for multiple comparisons.

There are a few counts of this clone. It has no known antigen specificity. Per-base qualities were not stored, and no clone one base away is much larger. Flow cytometry confirmed the purity of CD4+ and CD8+ cells that had been isolated by positive magnetic bead selection on an AutoMACS. A TCR V beta antibody panel was used in flow cytometry to screen first for clonal expansions, which were then characterized by TCRB deep sequencing of sorted CD8+ fractions. Ficoll-Paque PLUS density gradient separation was used to isolate peripheral blood mononuclear cells. DNA was extracted from CD4-enriched, CD8-enriched or PBMC samples with Nucleospin Tissue or Tissue XS kits and quantified with a Qubit 2.0 fluorometer. Genomic DNA underwent TCRB CDR3 sequencing using the immunoSEQ assay. For the original study's pipeline: Published virus-specific TCRB sequences were compared with patient CD8+ clones larger than 1%, and only a few matches were found. Nothing other than productive TCRB rearrangements was included in the analyses. Defining a clone by its unique TCRB CDR3 sequence, the study calculated clonality as a productive clonality index derived from Shannon entropy. Repertoire overlap between two samples was calculated from the template counts of each clone relative to total templates per sample. V-gene usage from TCRB sequencing and V-gene usage measured by flow cytometry were correlated (Spearman r of roughly 0.61). In its TCRdb copy, this immuneACCESS table keeps in-frame sequences only and misses some clones. Where compared with another copy, unresolved V genes explain less than half of these, and the others have no known cause. The V and J calls and the clone size are those of that table, but D and trimming were determined from the DNA. Across this sample there are about 18,000 clones, with about three quarters seen only once. The ten largest clones add up to 28% of the sample.

The CDR3, cysteine through phenylalanine, is 15 amino acids long. Only CDR3 DNA is held: 45 bases, read in frame from base 1. V sheds 0 bases and J sheds 3 bases, leaving 15 bases between their ends. CDR1 and CDR2 are drawn from the germline V gene (reference sequence): GTSNPN, SVGIG. This clonotype originated in an adult with rheumatoid arthritis. The sequencing input was CD8+ T cells sorted from blood. This chain joins TRBV30 to TRBJ2-7; perhaps TRBD2 is the D gene, with 5 bases matching. The CDR3 reads CAWSVGLSVGYEQYF. The nucleotides read TGTGCCTGGAGTGTAGGACTGAGTGTTGGCTACGAGCAGTACTTC.